This record looks at one T cell receptor beta chain sequence and its context. Its antigen is still unknown. Each cDNA molecule carried a unique molecular identifier. From the 5' RACE reads, TCRdb called clonotypes with MiXCR, one entry per CDR3 protein. The table has approximately 70,000 distinct CDR3 sequences, roughly 4.7% seen once; the top ten hold roughly 6.6%. The data originate from a study of early T cells in non-severe SARS-CoV-2 infection. Study at large: Alpha and beta chains were unpaired, from unsorted whole-blood bulk RNA.

Findings and caveats of the study: In VDJdb matching, anti-spike CD8 responses were favored while private and CD4 specificities went missing.

The sample was whole blood, taken at baseline. This sequence originates from an adult who was a healthcare worker with PCR-confirmed SARS-CoV-2 infection or an uninfected control (not recorded which).

CDR3 residues: CASSHTGIEKLFF. The DNA for the CDR3 is TGTGCCAGCAGCCATACAGGGATAGAAAAACTGTTTTTT. This chain links TRBV7-9 with TRBJ1-4, with D possibly being TRBD1 (6 bases). Looked up from germline, CDR1 is SEHNR and CDR2 is FQNEAQ (reference sequence). Trimming removed 5 bases at V and 8 bases at J, with 12 bases between. The CDR3 has 13 amino acids. The full variable domain, its missing parts supplied by reference TRBV7-9 and TRBJ1-4, is DTGVSQNPRHKITKRGQNVTFRCDPISEHNRLYWYRQTLGQGPEFLTYFQNEAQLEKSRLLSDRFSAERPKGSFSTLEIQRTEQGDSAMYLCASSHTGIEKLFFGSGTQLSVL.